In this sample, the clone carrying this T cell receptor beta chain turned up once. Its antigen is currently unknown. The entry originates in a study of blood T cells in healthy people across ages. A second PCR of about 7 to 12 cycles used a sample-barcoded 5' primer and a J-beta primer mix. One entry per CDR3 protein results from TCRdb running MiXCR on the 5' RACE reads. The sample contains some 920,000 distinct CDR3 sequences, roughly 51% of which appear only once. There were at least 5 micrograms of total RNA extracted from every sample. Study-level findings and limits: With naive T cell percentage, TCR beta diversity showed a strong correlation. The long-lived group displayed more naive CD4+ cells, plus higher diversity, than the aged donors did.

Germline CDR1 MGHRA, CDR2 YSYEKL. This CDR3 spans 15 amino acids. V lost 4 bases and J lost 4, with 13 bases in between. The receptor comes from a woman in her fifties or sixties in good health. The chain is built from TRBV4-1 and TRBJ1-4; D remains unclear. The specimen was blood. CDR3 region: CASSLLGARNEKLFF. The CDR3 DNA sequence: TGCGCCAGCAGCCTTCTGGGTGCACGTAATGAAAAACTGTTTTTT.